These 27 T cell receptor beta chains were all obtained from the same sample, sequenced in a study of T cells in Graves' hyperthyroidism and ophthalmopathy (dated by TCRdb to between 2017 and 2020). Receptor libraries were prepared by multiplex PCR. The sequencer listed for this sample is Illumina HiSeq 2000. The TCR beta CDR3 regions were amplified from the RNA transcripts. The first round of RT-PCR for the TCR CDR3 was performed with the HTBI primer set and the Qiagen OneStep RT-PCR kit. The raw public reads went through TCRdb reprocessing: fastp at Q25, MiXCR clone calling, in-frame beta chains kept. Identical CDR3 proteins give one entry, which carries the most common genes and DNA. This sample is represented by over 550,000 distinct CDR3 sequences; 16% of them were singletons. 15% to 20% of the sample goes to the ten largest clones. Sequencing was carried out using blood. The source of these receptors is a woman under 30 with Graves' hyperthyroidism.

The sample holds a few counts of this clonotype. The chain combines TRBV6-1 with TRBJ1-6, with a tentative D call TRBD1 (5 bases). The CDR3 runs 12 residues. The germline V gene encodes CDR1 MNHNS and CDR2 SASEGT. V lost 1 base and J lost 10, with 5 bases in between. CDR3 bases: TGTGCCAGCAGTGAAGAGGGGTCACCCCTCCACTTT. Translation: CASSEEGSPLHF.

The rearrangement joins TRBV24-1 to TRBJ2-1; unclear D gene. Germline loops: CDR1 KGHDR, CDR2 SFDVKD. V lost 3 bases to trimming and J lost 8 bases, with 7 bases between them. The CDR3 covers 12 residues. The CDR3 nucleotides read TGTGCCACCAGTGATCCGCCGGATGAGCAGTTCTTC. Translating it yields CATSDPPDEQFF.

This clonotype showed up many times. This chain uses TRBV11-2 with TRBJ2-4; 14 nucleotides agree with TRBD2. CDR1 and CDR2 (germline): SGHAT, FQNNGV. The CDR3 totals 17 residues. The trim removed 6 bases at V and 7 bases at J, leaving 11 bases unmatched. The CDR3 DNA reads TGTGCCAGCAGATCAGGACTAGCGGGGGGCTCGGGGAACATTCAGTACTTC. It codes for CASRSGLAGGSGNIQYF.

There are a few counts of this clonotype. The V and J genes are TRBV12-3 or TRBV12-4 and TRBJ1-5; TRBD1 is a possible D gene (6 bases). This CDR3 has 12 residues. The germline V and J ends were trimmed by 5 bases and 7 bases, with 9 bases remaining between them. CDR3 amino acids: CASSRGPQPQHF. The CDR3 region has the DNA TGTGCCAGCAGTCGGGGGCCGCAGCCCCAGCATTTT.

For this clonotype: Possible read error: a much larger clone is one base away. The genes are TRBV11-2 and TRBJ1-2; D not certain. Trimming stripped 3 bases from V and 7 bases from J, with 9 bases between. Germline V gene lookup returns CDR1 SGHAT and CDR2 FQNNGV. CDR3 length: 12 residues. This CDR3 reads CASSFRVLGYTF. The CDR3 region has the DNA TGTGCCAGCAGCTTTAGGGTGCTTGGCTACACCTTC.

The chain recombines TRBV18 with TRBJ2-7; the D is unclear. Germline V gene data show CDR1 as KGHSH and CDR2 as LQKENI. V lost 2 bases and J lost 7, with 9 bases in between. The CDR3 is 12 amino acids. The CDR3 coding sequence is TGTGCCAGCTCACCAAAAGGATATGAGCAGTACTTC. Amino acid sequence: CASSPKGYEQYF.

The J gene is TRBJ2-1, the V gene TRBV19; D unresolved. Trimming shortened V by 3 bases and J by 9 bases, and 6 bases separated the two germline ends. The germline V gene has CDR1 LNHDA and CDR2 SQIVND (reference sequence). The CDR3 totals 11 residues. Here the CDR3 DNA reads TGTGCCAGTAGTATCCTGGGTGAGCAGTTCTTC. Translation: CASSILGEQFF.

This clonotype was seen only a few times. This chain connects TRBV5-1 to TRBJ1-1; TRBD1 might be the D (6 bases). Trimming shortened V by 5 bases and J by 0 bases, and 11 bases separated the two germline ends. The CDR3 sequence is 14 residues long. The germline V gene has CDR1 SGHRS and CDR2 YFSETQ. The CDR3 bases are TGCGCCAGCAGGCAGGGGTCGCTGAACACTGAAGCTTTCTTT. Its protein is CASRQGSLNTEAFF. Complete variable domain (other parts from reference TRBV5-1 and TRBJ1-1): KAGVTQTPRYLIKTRGQQVTLSCSPISGHRSVSWYQQTPGQGLQFLFEYFSETQRNKGNFPGRFSGRQFSNSRSEMNVSTLELGDSALYLCASRQGSLNTEAFFGQGTRLTVV.

The J gene is TRBJ2-7, the V gene TRBV7-2; TRBD2 aligns across 10 bases. Germline CDR1 reads SGHTA; CDR2 reads FQGNSA. CDR3 length: 17 residues. Losses at the gene ends were 0 bases for V and 0 bases for J; bases not matched to a gene: 5. CDR3 in amino acids: CASSLAFLAGDSYEQYF. The CDR3 DNA reads TGTGCCAGCAGCTTAGCGTTTCTAGCGGGGGACTCCTACGAGCAGTACTTC.

The chain couples TRBV5-6 to TRBJ1-1; D gene unclear. From germline, CDR1 is SGHDT and CDR2 YYEEEE. V gave up 0 bases and J gave up 1 base, with 7 bases separating them. The length of the CDR3 is 14 residues. The CDR3 DNA follows: TGTGCCAGCAGCTTGGTACTGAAGAACACTGAAGCTTTCTTT. Translation: CASSLVLKNTEAFF.

The gene calls are TRBV7-9 and TRBJ2-2; D is perhaps TRBD1 or TRBD2 (5 bases each). CDR1 and CDR2 (germline): SEHNR, FQNEAQ (reference sequence). Trimming left V 5 bases short and J 1 base short, with 14 bases between. This CDR3 spans 16 amino acids. In DNA, the CDR3 is TGTGCCAGCAGCCCTGACAGCGGACTGAACACCGGGGAGCTGTTTTTT. This gives the protein CASSPDSGLNTGELFF.

The count of this clonotype is one. The chain joins TRBV11-2 to TRBJ2-3, with D hard to call. CDR1 and CDR2 from the germline V gene are SGHAT and FQNNGV. The CDR3 loop spans 15 amino acids. Trimming pared 2 bases from V and 0 bases from J, leaving 9 bases between. CDR3 sequence reads: CASSLSMGSTDTQYF. Here the CDR3 DNA reads TGTGCCAGCAGCTTATCGATGGGAAGCACAGATACGCAGTATTTT.

This clonotype was detected a few times. V and J are TRBV12-3 or TRBV12-4 and TRBJ2-1; 10 nucleotides match TRBD2. CDR3 length: 15 residues. The V segment lost 5 bases and the J segment 5 bases; nucleotides outside the gene matches: 6. This CDR3 reads CASSRIAGGHNEQFF. The CDR3 nucleotides read TGTGCCAGCAGTCGCATAGCGGGGGGCCACAATGAGCAGTTCTTC.

This clonotype was seen ten or more times. The V call is TRBV7-7, the J call TRBJ2-1, with TRBD2 matching 7 bases. After removal of 3 bases from V and 4 bases from J, the junction contained 6 bases not matched to a gene. The CDR3 spans 15 residues. CDR1 SSHAT and CDR2 FNYEAQ come from the germline V gene (reference sequence). CDR3 region: CASSFVPSGYNEQFF. DNA of the CDR3: TGTGCCAGCAGCTTCGTGCCTAGCGGATACAATGAGCAGTTCTTC. The whole variable domain, filled in from reference TRBV7-7 and TRBJ2-1, reads GAGVSQSPRYKVTKRGQDVTLRCDPISSHATLYWYQQALGQGPEFLTYFNYEAQPDKSGLPSDRFSAERPEGSISTLTIQRTEQRDSAMYRCASSFVPSGYNEQFFGPGTRLTVL.

This clonotype was seen more than once but under ten times. This chain links TRBV4-1 with TRBJ1-1; 7 positions agree with TRBD1. V gave up 2 bases and J gave up 11 bases; unmatched junction bases: 5. CDR3 length: 12 residues. The germline gives CDR1 MGHRA, CDR2 YSYEKL. The CDR3 region is CASSQPQGIAFF. CDR3 nucleotides: TGCGCCAGCAGCCAACCACAGGGGATCGCTTTCTTT.

The chain is built from TRBV13 and TRBJ2-2; D may be TRBD1 or TRBD2 (5 bases each). CDR1 PRHDT and CDR2 FYEKMQ come from the germline V gene (reference sequence). This CDR3 has 14 residues. V was cut by 4 bases and J by 4 bases, with 10 bases left in between. The CDR3 sequence is CASSYGTGTGELFF. CDR3 nucleotide sequence: TGTGCCAGCAGCTACGGGACCGGCACCGGGGAGCTGTTTTTT.

This clonotype has only a few counts. The chain has TRBV6-2 or TRBV6-3 and TRBJ2-7, with D possibly matching TRBD1 (7 bases). The germline V gene encodes CDR1 MNHEY and CDR2 SVGEGT. V lost 5 bases and J 5 bases, leaving 19 bases between the germline ends. The CDR3 is made up of 15 amino acids. CDR3 DNA: TGTGCCAGCAGTCCCCGTATGGAGGGGGCTAACGAGCAGTACTTC. It translates to CASSPRMEGANEQYF.

In this sample, this clonotype turned up many times. The chain recombines TRBV30 with TRBJ1-1; D is undetermined. This CDR3 comprises 12 residues. The germline V gene has CDR1 GTSNPN and CDR2 SVGIG (reference sequence). The germline V and J ends were trimmed by 0 bases and 7 bases, with 9 bases remaining between them. CDR3 residues: CAWSVRGGEAFF. The CDR3 DNA reads TGTGCCTGGAGTGTACGAGGCGGTGAAGCTTTCTTT. Supplemented by reference TRBV30 and TRBJ1-1, the full variable domain reads SQTIHQWPATLVQPVGSPLSLECTVEGTSNPNLYWYRQAAGRGLQLLFYSVGIGQISSEVPQNLSASRPQDRQFILSSKKLLLSDSGFYLCAWSVRGGEAFFGQGTRLTVV.

The V gene is TRBV19, the J gene TRBJ2-1; 10 nucleotides match TRBD2. The trim removed 10 bases at V and 6 bases at J, leaving 12 bases unmatched. The germline V gene encodes CDR1 LNHDA and CDR2 SQIVND (reference sequence). This CDR3 has 15 amino acids. The CDR3 region is CATMPAGGPGNEQFF. The CDR3 DNA is TGTGCCACCATGCCAGCGGGAGGGCCGGGCAATGAGCAGTTCTTC.

The chain couples TRBV20-1 to TRBJ2-1; 8 bases match TRBD2. V lost 4 bases to trimming and J lost 10 bases; unmatched junction nucleotides: 6. The CDR3 covers 12 residues. Germline assignment: CDR1 DFQATT and CDR2 SNEGSKA (reference sequence). The CDR3 DNA reads TGCAGTGCTACCCCGGGACTAGAAGAGCAGTTCTTC. Amino acid sequence: CSATPGLEEQFF.

The gene calls are TRBV6-5 and TRBJ1-5, with D unresolved. CDR3 length equals 16 residues. V shed 0 bases and J shed 4 bases, with 13 bases lying between them. The V gene's germline CDR1 is MNHEY and CDR2 SVGAGI. CDR3 sequence reads: CASSYSMAARNQPQHF. CDR3 in DNA: TGTGCCAGCAGTTACTCGATGGCAGCACGAAATCAGCCCCAGCATTTT.

The rearrangement uses TRBV13 and TRBJ2-3; 7 nucleotides match TRBD1. The CDR3 extends over 15 amino acids. Trimming at V came to 2 bases and at J to 1 base, leaving 3 bases not matched to a gene. Germline V CDR1 and CDR2: PRHDT, FYEKMQ (reference sequence). The CDR3 protein is CASSLTGVGTDTQYF. In DNA form, the CDR3 reads TGTGCCAGCAGCTTAACAGGGGTTGGCACAGATACGCAGTATTTT.

The J gene is TRBJ2-1, the V gene TRBV5-1; no clear D gene. V gave up 4 bases and J gave up 2 bases, with 13 bases separating them. The germline gives CDR1 SGHRS, CDR2 YFSETQ. This CDR3 spans 15 amino acids. The CDR3 sequence is CASSLDWRTYNEQFF. The CDR3 DNA sequence: TGCGCCAGCAGCCTAGATTGGCGGACCTACAATGAGCAGTTCTTC. The variable domain in full, with the rest retrieved from reference TRBV5-1 and TRBJ2-1, is KAGVTQTPRYLIKTRGQQVTLSCSPISGHRSVSWYQQTPGQGLQFLFEYFSETQRNKGNFPGRFSGRQFSNSRSEMNVSTLELGDSALYLCASSLDWRTYNEQFFGPGTRLTVL.

This clonotype has more than one count but fewer than ten. This chain joins TRBV4-1 and TRBJ2-7; perhaps TRBD2 as D (6 bases). The V gene lost 4 bases and the J gene lost 7 bases, with 20 bases spanning the gap. This CDR3 comprises 15 residues. Germline lookup yields CDR1 MGHRA and CDR2 YSYEKL. The CDR3 region has the DNA TGCGCCAGCAGCCTACGTGTTAGCGGACTTGGGGAGCAGTACTTC. Residues: CASSLRVSGLGEQYF.

The J gene is TRBJ2-7, the V gene TRBV12-3 or TRBV12-4; D assignment may be TRBD1 or TRBD2 (6 bases each). V shed 5 bases and J shed 2 bases, with 13 bases lying between them. The CDR3 totals 14 residues. CDR3 DNA sequence: TGTGCCAGCAGTGTGGCGCGGGACACCTACGAGCAGTACTTC. Its translation: CASSVARDTYEQYF.

This clonotype has a count of ten or more. CDR3 protein: CSARVGHPNTEAFF. The CDR3 bases are TGCAGTGCTAGAGTTGGACACCCGAACACTGAAGCTTTCTTT. This rearrangement joins TRBV20-1 to TRBJ1-1; D may be TRBD1 (5 bases). CDR1 is DFQATT, CDR2 SNEGSKA, per germline (reference sequence). Trimming pared 1 base from V and 1 base from J, leaving 10 bases between. This CDR3 contains 14 residues.

This clonotype was found many times. The chain combines TRBV11-3 with TRBJ1-1; no clear D. The CDR3 runs 16 residues. Germline V gene lookup returns CDR1 SGHNT and CDR2 YENEEA. V lost 1 base and J lost 1, with 13 bases in between. CDR3: CASSLGGWRQNTEAFF. The CDR3 nucleotides are TGTGCCAGCAGCTTAGGCGGATGGCGCCAGAACACTGAAGCTTTCTTT.